Listed here are 30 T cell receptor beta chains from one sample, sequenced in a study of cytomegalovirus exposure and HLA in healthy donors. Researchers ran the PCR with 60 Vbeta and 13 Jbeta primers. Libraries were prepared by immunoSEQ multiplex PCR; TCRdb keeps only in-frame clonotypes and omits some of them. The sample records under 150,000 clones, 75% to 80% being singletons. Sequencing used PBMCs. These receptors were collected from a woman between 50 and 59 years old in good health and CMV-seronegative.

The V and J genes are TRBV11-2 and TRBJ2-5; 13 nucleotides align to TRBD2. CDR1 is SGHAT, CDR2 FQNNGV, per germline. J gave up 5 bases and V 2 bases, and 5 bases lay outside the gene matches. The CDR3 runs 16 residues. CDR3 sequence reads: CASSLWTSGGGETQYF. The DNA of the CDR3 is TGTGCCAGCAGCTTATGGACTAGCGGGGGCGGGGAGACCCAGTACTTC.

With regard to this clone: One junction end disagrees with the germline gene, perhaps due to a read error. The chain links TRBV7-7 to TRBJ1-1, with no clear D. Germline CDR1 SSHAT, CDR2 FNYEAQ (reference sequence). The CDR3 extends over 13 amino acids. CDR3 loop: CASTRDTSTEAFF. In nucleotides, the CDR3 is TGTGCTAGCACCCGAGACACTTCCACTGAAGCTTTCTTT.

The rearrangement uses TRBV5-1 and TRBJ2-7, with 8 bases fitting TRBD1. V dropped 3 bases and J dropped 2; count of bases not matched to a gene: 4. CDR1 and CDR2 (germline): SGHRS, YFSETQ. The CDR3 loop spans 14 amino acids. The CDR3 spells CASSSGQGAYEQYF. The CDR3 bases are TGCGCCAGCAGCTCCGGACAGGGTGCCTACGAGCAGTACTTC. Together with reference TRBV5-1 and TRBJ2-7, the CDR3 gives the full variable domain: KAGVTQTPRYLIKTRGQQVTLSCSPISGHRSVSWYQQTPGQGLQFLFEYFSETQRNKGNFPGRFSGRQFSNSRSEMNVSTLELGDSALYLCASSSGQGAYEQYFGPGTRLTVT.

The table lists this clone with a few counts. J is TRBJ1-1 and V is TRBV6-6, with 10 positions matching TRBD1. The trim removed 2 bases at V and 12 bases at J, leaving 6 bases unmatched. The germline V gene has CDR1 MNHNY and CDR2 SVGAGI (reference sequence). The CDR3 sequence is 13 residues long. The CDR3 region is CASSYVTGGVTFF. The DNA for the CDR3 is TGTGCCAGCAGTTACGTGACAGGGGGCGTAACTTTCTTT.

This chain links TRBV5-1 with TRBJ2-1; TRBD2 aligns across 7 bases. From germline, CDR1 is SGHRS and CDR2 YFSETQ. The CDR3 totals 17 residues. Losses at the gene ends were 5 bases for V and 6 bases for J; bases not matched to a gene: 17. CDR3 coding DNA: TGCGCCAGCAGAGGTGAAACGGGGGGACCGCGGGGCAATGAGCAGTTCTTC. The encoded protein is CASRGETGGPRGNEQFF.

The rearrangement links TRBV23-1 to TRBJ1-2; TRBD1 matches 8 bases. TRBV23-1 is treated as an ORF (open reading frame) with a function not yet certain. Trimming at V came to 3 bases and at J to 7 bases, leaving 7 bases not matched to a gene. The CDR3 spans 14 residues. The CDR3 loop reads CASSQPRGLGGYTF. CDR3 bases: TGCGCCAGCAGTCAGCCCAGGGGGCTAGGTGGCTACACCTTC.

The CDR3 reads CAWGRGNTEAFF. Here the CDR3 DNA reads TGTGCCTGGGGAAGGGGGAACACTGAAGCTTTCTTT. The rearrangement links TRBV30 to TRBJ1-1; D possibly corresponds to TRBD1 (5 bases). CDR1 is GTSNPN and CDR2 is SVGIG in the germline V gene (reference sequence). The CDR3 runs 12 residues. The V gene lost 5 bases and the J gene lost 1 base, with 8 bases spanning the gap.

This sequence joins TRBV10-3 and TRBJ1-2; 11 bases fit TRBD1. The germline V gene encodes CDR1 ENHRY and CDR2 SYGVKD. CDR3 length equals 17 residues. Trimming removed 6 bases from V and 5 bases from J; junction bases left unmatched: 14. The CDR3 reads CAIRKPGQGVKMYGYTF. DNA of the CDR3: TGTGCCATCAGAAAACCGGGACAGGGGGTCAAGATGTATGGCTACACCTTC.

The rearrangement uses TRBV19 and TRBJ2-2; D unclear. Germline V lookup: CDR1 LNHDA, CDR2 SQIVND (reference sequence). Trimming cost V 7 bases and J 4 bases, with 13 bases left between them. The CDR3 contains 14 residues. The CDR3 bases are TGTGCCAGTATGTCTCCATCGGGCACCGGGGAGCTGTTTTTT. This gives the protein CASMSPSGTGELFF.

The gene calls are TRBV2 and TRBJ2-5; 14 bases align to TRBD2. This CDR3 region has 15 residues. The V gene end was trimmed by 4 bases and the J gene end by 4 bases; junction bases not matched to a gene: 2. The germline gives CDR1 SNHLY, CDR2 FYNNEI. CDR3 residues: CASSGGTSGGETQYF. The CDR3 DNA reads as TGTGCCAGCAGTGGTGGGACTAGCGGGGGAGAGACCCAGTACTTC.

The chain links TRBV6-1 to TRBJ2-3, with 11 bases fitting TRBD2. CDR1 and CDR2 (germline): MNHNS, SASEGT. The CDR3 spans 15 residues. Trimming cost V 7 bases and J 1 base; bases outside gene matches: 4. The DNA of the CDR3 is TGTGCCAGCACCCAGGGACTAGCGGGCACAGATACGCAGTATTTT. Translating gives CASTQGLAGTDTQYF.

This chain connects TRBV5-1 to TRBJ2-5, with 12 positions matching TRBD2. The V gene's germline CDR1 is SGHRS and CDR2 YFSETQ. The CDR3 is 18 amino acids. V was pared by 4 bases and J by 0 bases, with 10 bases of the junction left unmatched. The CDR3 sequence: CASSLMTSGGSYQETQYF. The CDR3 region has the DNA TGCGCCAGCAGCCTAATGACTAGCGGGGGATCGTACCAAGAGACCCAGTACTTC.

V gene TRBV6-5 combines with J gene TRBJ1-4, with 10 bases aligning to TRBD1. J was trimmed by 6 bases and V by 11 bases; bases with no gene match: 6. From germline, CDR1 is MNHEY and CDR2 SVGAGI. The length of the CDR3 is 13 residues. Here the CDR3 DNA reads TGTGCCCTGAGGACAGGGGGTTATGAAAAACTGTTTTTT. Encoded protein: CALRTGGYEKLFF.

This clone occurred once. The chain employs TRBV5-1 and TRBJ2-1; 9 positions agree with TRBD1. The CDR3 totals 14 residues. Germline V gene sequence: CDR1 SGHRS, CDR2 YFSETQ. V shed 3 bases, J shed 5 bases, and the junction held 3 bases outside the gene matches. CDR3 sequence (DNA): TGCGCCAGCAGCTCACAGGGGGCCGACAATGAGCAGTTCTTC. This sequence encodes CASSSQGADNEQFF. Together with reference TRBV5-1 and TRBJ2-1, the CDR3 gives the full variable domain: KAGVTQTPRYLIKTRGQQVTLSCSPISGHRSVSWYQQTPGQGLQFLFEYFSETQRNKGNFPGRFSGRQFSNSRSEMNVSTLELGDSALYLCASSSQGADNEQFFGPGTRLTVL.

There are a few counts of this clone. The rearrangement links TRBV6-1 to TRBJ1-1; 10 nucleotides agree with TRBD1. Looked up from germline, CDR1 is MNHNS and CDR2 is SASEGT. The CDR3 runs 15 residues. The junction had 9 bases not matched to a gene; V was cut back by 5 bases and J by 6 bases. The CDR3 loop reads CASSQRGQGVAEAFF. For the CDR3, the DNA is TGTGCCAGCAGTCAAAGAGGACAGGGGGTCGCTGAAGCTTTCTTT.

The chain combines TRBV2 with TRBJ2-7, with 8 nucleotides matching TRBD1. The V gene's germline CDR1 is SNHLY and CDR2 FYNNEI. The CDR3 has 15 amino acids. J lost 6 bases, V lost 7 bases, and 14 bases had no gene match. The CDR3 DNA reads TGTGCCAGCAAGAGGTCTGACAGGGGTTTCGCCGAGCAGTACTTC. Amino acids: CASKRSDRGFAEQYF.

The chain links TRBV2 to TRBJ1-6; perhaps TRBD1 as D (5 bases). The CDR3 is 15 amino acids. V was shortened by 6 bases and J by 12 bases, with 21 bases between the two germline ends. CDR1 SNHLY and CDR2 FYNNEI come from the germline V gene. CDR3 sequence: CASSVLGPSRGPLHF. CDR3 nucleotides: TGTGCCAGCAGCGTCCTGGGGCCCTCAAGGGGACCCCTCCACTTT.

This chain uses TRBV19 with TRBJ2-7; 12 nucleotides match TRBD2. Germline V gene data show CDR1 as LNHDA and CDR2 as SQIVND (reference sequence). Trimming took 6 bases from V and 4 from J; bases not matched to a gene: 13. CDR3 length equals 17 residues. The CDR3 loop is CASSETSGGQGKYEQYF. In DNA form, the CDR3 reads TGTGCCAGTAGCGAGACTAGCGGGGGCCAGGGGAAATACGAGCAGTACTTC.

This clone has a handful of counts. The chain links TRBV28 to TRBJ1-6; D is unresolved. CDR3 length equals 12 residues. V lost 8 bases, J lost 9 bases, and 11 bases lay in between. The V gene's germline CDR1 is MDHEN and CDR2 SYDVKM. The CDR3 DNA reads TGTGCCAGCCGATACCCAGGTTCACCCCTCCACTTT. This gives the protein CASRYPGSPLHF.

The chain is built from TRBV7-2 and TRBJ2-1, with a weak D call TRBD2 (6 bases). V dropped 8 bases and J dropped 4 bases, with 15 bases sitting between them. CDR3 size: 14 residues. Germline values: CDR1 SGHTA, CDR2 FQGNSA. The CDR3 region is CASGLTRTYNEQFF. The CDR3 DNA sequence: TGTGCCAGCGGGCTGACTAGAACTTACAATGAGCAGTTCTTC.

The chain employs TRBV28 and TRBJ1-2, with TRBD1 matching 9 bases. V lost 5 bases, J lost 8 bases, and 3 bases stayed unmatched. Germline V CDR1 and CDR2: MDHEN, SYDVKM. The CDR3 loop spans 12 amino acids. The CDR3 DNA reads TGTGCCAGCAGTACCGACAGGGGGGGCTACACCTTC. Translated, it gives CASSTDRGGYTF.

The chain combines TRBV2 with TRBJ1-6, with 10 bases that match TRBD1. This CDR3 is 16 amino acids long. Germline CDR1 SNHLY, CDR2 FYNNEI. Losses at the gene ends were 3 bases for V and 6 bases for J; bases not matched to a gene: 5. The CDR3 DNA is TGTGCCAGCAGTGATGCGACAGGGGGCGGTAATTCACCCCTCCACTTT. Protein sequence: CASSDATGGGNSPLHF.

The rearrangement joins TRBV6-1 to TRBJ1-5; D is undetermined. The ends were cut back, 8 bases at V and 0 bases at J, with 11 bases in the middle. CDR3 size: 14 residues. The germline V gene encodes CDR1 MNHNS and CDR2 SASEGT. CDR3 sequence: CASAGSHSNQPQHF. DNA of the CDR3: TGTGCCAGCGCCGGGTCCCATAGCAATCAGCCCCAGCATTTT.

The chain recombines TRBV5-6 with TRBJ1-6; 8 nucleotides align to TRBD1. Germline CDR1 reads SGHDT; CDR2 reads YYEEEE. J lost 10 bases, V lost 4 bases, and 10 bases had no gene match. CDR3 length: 15 amino acids. CDR3 bases: TGTGCCAGCAGCATACGACAGGGGTTTGGATCACCCCTCCACTTT. This sequence encodes CASSIRQGFGSPLHF.

The chain recombines TRBV18 with TRBJ2-7; D may be TRBD1 (6 bases). Germline CDR1 KGHSH, CDR2 LQKENI. Trimming shortened V by 6 bases and J by 2 bases, and 11 bases separated the two germline ends. CDR3 length: 13 residues. The CDR3 reads CASSPGTTYEQYF. In DNA, the CDR3 is TGTGCCAGCTCCCCCGGGACAACCTACGAGCAGTACTTC.

The gene calls are TRBV29-1 and TRBJ2-5, with D possibly being TRBD2 (5 bases). Germline CDR1 SQVTM, CDR2 ANQGSEA. This CDR3 is built from 12 residues. V was trimmed by 6 bases and J by 5 bases, leaving 13 bases between them. This CDR3 reads CSVGRRAETQYF. CDR3 bases: TGCAGCGTCGGACGGCGGGCTGAGACCCAGTACTTC.

The chain couples TRBV29-1 to TRBJ1-2, with 8 bases lining up with TRBD1. The V gene's germline CDR1 is SQVTM and CDR2 ANQGSEA. Unmatched junction bases numbered 6, after V lost 7 bases and J lost 5 bases. The CDR3 sequence is 12 residues long. The CDR3 is CSGGQGLYGYTF. Here the CDR3 DNA reads TGCAGCGGTGGACAGGGACTGTATGGCTACACCTTC.

The chain links TRBV7-2 to TRBJ2-1; the match to TRBD2 covers 10 bases. Per germline, CDR1 SGHTA and CDR2 FQGNSA. The CDR3 contains 15 residues. V was pared by 5 bases and J by 4 bases, with 5 bases of the junction left unmatched. This CDR3 is CASSLGLAEYNEQFF. CDR3 nucleotides: TGTGCCAGCAGCCTTGGACTAGCGGAATACAATGAGCAGTTCTTC.

The V and J genes are TRBV18 and TRBJ1-1; a weak D match, TRBD1 (6 bases). The CDR3 is 14 residues long. Trimming pared 6 bases from V and 3 bases from J, leaving 14 bases between. Germline V gives CDR1 KGHSH, CDR2 LQKENI. In DNA form, the CDR3 reads TGTGCCAGCTCCCCTAGGGGGGGGGACACTGAAGCTTTCTTT. It yields the protein CASSPRGGDTEAFF.

V gene TRBV2 combines with J gene TRBJ1-1; D may be TRBD1 (5 bases). This CDR3 region has 14 residues. The V end was cut by 10 bases, the J end by 3 bases, with 18 bases between. From germline, CDR1 is SNHLY and CDR2 FYNNEI. CDR3 sequence: CANVHGSGDTEAFF. As DNA, the CDR3 is TGTGCCAACGTTCACGGGTCGGGGGACACTGAAGCTTTCTTT.